The present T cell receptor beta chain was sequenced within a study of beta chain features in type 1 diabetes. Findings and caveats of the study: Shortening that was moderate but significant affected the TCRB CDR3s of Type 1 diabetes patients in all four CD4+ subsets. cDNA-based sequencing might over-represent cells highly expressing TCR.

Since all of the isolated RNA was reverse transcribed, expressed TCRB transcripts were what got sequenced. TCRdb keeps only in-frame clones here, not all; method: immunoSEQ multiplex PCR. The data contain about 260,000 clones, roughly 21% of them singletons. V shed 7 bases, J shed 4 bases, and the junction held 3 bases outside the gene matches. Looked up from germline, CDR1 is SEHNR and CDR2 is FQNEAQ (reference sequence). The length of the CDR3 is 13 residues. This clone has only a few counts. The target antigen is unknown. The sequenced sample consisted of naive CD4+ T cells from blood. The source of this sequence is a woman in her forties with type 1 diabetes. The genes are TRBV7-9 and TRBJ2-5; 10 nucleotides match TRBD2. Here the CDR3 DNA reads TGTGCCAGCAAGCCTAGCGGGGGAGAGACCCAGTACTTC. Amino acids: CASKPSGGETQYF.